A selection of T cell receptor beta chains follows, all from one sample in a study of cytomegalovirus exposure and HLA in healthy donors. Sequencing used immunoSEQ multiplex PCR; TCRdb keeps in-frame clones, though not all of them. The data contain roughly 99,000 clones, around 67% of them singletons. Sequenced sample: PBMCs. Receptors originate from a male donor in good health and CMV-seronegative. Both conserved end residues are trimmed from each CDR3.

>TRBJ1-3|TRBV11-2
ASSLVLGSVTTGNTIY
>TRBJ2-1|TRBV18
ASSQPGQDGYNEQF
>TRBJ1-2|TRBV28
ASDTDRAGGYT
>TRBJ1-1|TRBV29-1
SGRTGGNTEAF
>TRBJ2-1|TRBV28
ASSPPVGGNEQF
>TRBJ2-3|TRBV5-6
ASSLGTRLSSSTDTQY
>TRBJ2-7|TRBV4-2
ASSQEGSSGSHAGNEQY
>TRBJ2-5|TRBV6-5
ASSYFDRGGETQY
>.|TRBV2
ASNRDREGEQY
>TRBJ1-4|TRBV6-1
ASTLGTGTEKLF
>TRBJ1-6|TRBV6-6
ASSTGTPNSPLH
>TRBJ2-1|TRBV4-2
ASSQDGLAGGPRQF
>TRBJ2-7|TRBV9
ASSVAIRASSYEQY
>TRBJ1-1|TRBV4-2
ASSHELNTEAF
>TRBJ1-2|TRBV29-1
SAGGTGERYGYT
>TRBJ1-5|TRBV27
ASSSGGGRSNQPQH
>TRBJ1-1|TRBV28
ASSLTWATEAF
>TRBJ1-2|TRBV5-1
ASSLDGSDNYGYT
>TRBJ2-3|TRBV29-1
SVVVGGTDTQY
>TRBJ2-7|TRBV7-9
ASSLPTGGVSDEQY
>TRBJ1-2|TRBV5-4
ASSLGTGNHGYT
>TRBJ2-1|TRBV5-1
ASSLALAGNNEQF
>.|TRBV5-1
ASSYAGVSYEQY
>TRBJ1-2|TRBV2
ASTKQGAAPGYT
>TRBJ2-7|TRBV5-1
ASSWGTGSSEQY
>TRBJ1-5|TRBV5-1
ASSPTGGAGQPQH
>TRBJ2-2|TRBV9
ASSATSRYTGELF
>TRBJ2-3|TRBV9
ASSGGLAGGASPRDTQY
>TRBJ2-3|TRBV4-1
ASSQDIISGLTDTQY
>TRBJ1-2|TRBV6-5
ASSNTGTGEGYT
>TRBJ1-2|TRBV27
ASSGTTGGYT
>TRBJ1-1|TRBV4-2
ASTRRVGGGIVGGEAF
>TRBJ2-1|TRBV9
ASSVGQYNEQF
>TRBJ2-5|TRBV5-6
ASSRTGTQETQY
>TRBJ2-7|TRBV6-6
ASSYDRGYEQY
>TRBJ2-3|TRBV9
ASSVGREGTDTQY
>TRBJ1-5|TRBV29-1
SVGGVNQPQH
>TRBJ2-5|TRBV28
ATRRQSQETQY
>TRBJ2-3|TRBV30
ASSGLVSTDTQY
>TRBJ2-7|TRBV7-9
ASSLALAGVDQY
>TRBJ1-5|TRBV27
ASSLTYNQPQH
>TRBJ1-1|TRBV7-7
ASSLGTFTEAF
>TRBJ2-7|TRBV13
ASSLAGAGSSYEQY
>TRBJ2-2|TRBV6-5
ASSSGPDTGELF
>TRBJ1-1|TRBV7-6
ASSLVGTGPPGSRAF